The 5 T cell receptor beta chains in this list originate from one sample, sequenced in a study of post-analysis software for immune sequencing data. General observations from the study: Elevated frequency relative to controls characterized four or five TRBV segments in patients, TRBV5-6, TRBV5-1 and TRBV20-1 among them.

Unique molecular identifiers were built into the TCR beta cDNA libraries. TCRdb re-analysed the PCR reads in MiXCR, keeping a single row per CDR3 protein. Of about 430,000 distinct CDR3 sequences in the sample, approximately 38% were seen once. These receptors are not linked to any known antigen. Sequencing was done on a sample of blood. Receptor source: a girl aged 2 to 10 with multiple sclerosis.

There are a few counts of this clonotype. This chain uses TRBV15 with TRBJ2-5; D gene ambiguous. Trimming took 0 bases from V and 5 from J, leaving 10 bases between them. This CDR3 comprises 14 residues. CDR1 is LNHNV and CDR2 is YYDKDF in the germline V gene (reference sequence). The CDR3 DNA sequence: TGTGCCACCAGCAGAGATAACGGCTGGGAGACCCAGTACTTC. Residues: CATSRDNGWETQYF.

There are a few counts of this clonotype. CDR3 sequence reads: CASSFVLAGSTDTQYF. The CDR3 DNA follows: TGTGCCAGCAGCTTTGTGCTAGCGGGCAGCACAGATACGCAGTATTTT. The genes are TRBV5-5 and TRBJ2-3, with 8 positions matching TRBD2. From germline, CDR1 is SGHKS and CDR2 YYEKEE (reference sequence). This CDR3 region has 16 residues. The J segment lost 0 bases and the V segment lost 2 bases, leaving 5 bases of the junction unmatched. The complete variable domain, with remaining parts taken from reference TRBV5-5 and TRBJ2-3, reads DAGVTQSPTHLIKTRGQQVTLRCSPISGHKSVSWYQQVLGQGPQFIFQYYEKEERGRGNFPDRFSARQFPNYSSELNVNALLLGDSALYLCASSFVLAGSTDTQYFGPGTRLTVL.

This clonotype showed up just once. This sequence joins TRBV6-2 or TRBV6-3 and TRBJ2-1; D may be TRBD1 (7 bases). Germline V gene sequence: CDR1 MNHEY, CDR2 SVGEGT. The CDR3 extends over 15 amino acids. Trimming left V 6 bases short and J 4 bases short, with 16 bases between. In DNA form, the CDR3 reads TGTGCCAGCAGCGCGGGACAGACTATATACAATGAGCAGTTCTTC. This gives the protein CASSAGQTIYNEQFF.

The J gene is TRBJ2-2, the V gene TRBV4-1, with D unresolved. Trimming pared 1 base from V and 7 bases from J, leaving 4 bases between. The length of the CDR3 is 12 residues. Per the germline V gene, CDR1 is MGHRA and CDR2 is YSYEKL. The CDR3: CASSQVLGELFF. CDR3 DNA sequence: TGCGCCAGCAGCCAAGTGCTCGGGGAGCTGTTTTTT.

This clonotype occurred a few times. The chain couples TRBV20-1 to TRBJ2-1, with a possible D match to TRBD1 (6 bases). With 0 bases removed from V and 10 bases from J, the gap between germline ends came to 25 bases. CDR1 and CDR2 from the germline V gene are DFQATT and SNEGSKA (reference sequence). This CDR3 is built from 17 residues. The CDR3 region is CSARDSRGFRSSSEQFF. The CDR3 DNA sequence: TGCAGTGCTAGAGATAGTAGGGGGTTCAGATCGTCAAGCGAGCAGTTCTTC.